This record concerns one T cell receptor (beta chain) sequence. The specificity of this receptor is unknown. CDR3 length: 13 amino acids, cysteine to phenylalanine. Only CDR3 DNA is held: 39 bases, read in frame from base 1. CDR1 MNHEY and CDR2 SVGAGI were looked up in the germline V gene. V is pared back by 2 bases and J by 3 bases, with 5 bases lying between the germline termini. The sample comes from a study of cytomegalovirus exposure and HLA in healthy donors (dated by TCRdb to 2017 to 2019). Background for the entire study: According to an earlier analysis of 587 of the donors, roughly 180 million T cells yielded 117 million unique TCR beta sequences and approximately 300 Gb of sequence data. An early release that covered 500 to 800 HLA-typed donors contained approximately 300 gigabases of sequencing data and about 93 million unique TCR sequences. Among the roughly 390 genotyped donors, around 81% belonged to the genetic ancestry cluster associated with self-reported Caucasian donors. The aim of the study was to test whether cataloging public T cell receptors could identify signatures of past pathogen exposure. The T cell repertoires of roughly 660 subjects were profiled by immunosequencing and related to cytomegalovirus serostatus. Along with the approximately 650-subject first cohort, a separate validation cohort of over a hundred different subjects was used. The study combined high-throughput TCR immunosequencing, statistical association of individual TCRs with disease status, and machine learning to predict cytomegalovirus infection status. In a later analysis, previously published TCR beta repertoires from some 640 donors were re-analyzed and high-resolution HLA genotyping was added so that TCR occurrence patterns could be studied. Rather than drawing on any new phenotypic data, the later analysis identified candidate immune exposures from TCR beta sequences and the way those sequences occurred across donors. An earlier analysis of 587 of the donors applied high-throughput TCR beta sequencing to assess whether each TCR beta V gene segment acted as functional or pseudogenic. Donor age, sex, ethnicity and CMV serostatus were compiled together with the repertoire data. A later genetic analysis used genome-wide SNP genotypes for about 65% of the 666 donors, treating that subset as a discovery cohort. Every discovery cohort repertoire had been produced on one sequencing platform. Both class I and class II loci were covered by HLA typing, at four-digit resolution. The number of donors typed differed by locus, with roughly 620-640 for A, B, C, DRB1 and DQB1, approximately 500 for DQA1, about 610 for DPA1, and some 470 for DPB1. Roughly five DR-DQ haplotypes were handled as single units for association and clustering because linkage in the cohort was strong. On average, around 230,000 unique TCR beta nucleotide sequences were sequenced per donor among about 400 genotyped donors of the cohort, with 15% to 20% of those sequences being non-productive. Beyond this particular receptor, the publication reports: In a later analysis, most CMV-associated TCR beta chains were found to appear HLA-restricted, with HLA associations seemingly driven largely by CMV exposure. While some public TCRs were present in many individuals, most TCR sequences turned up only very rarely across donors. The earlier analysis of 587 of the donors excluded some 16 rarely observed V segments, including chromosome 9 orphons, because counts were too low. Specific HLA alleles were associated with 18,000 or so TCR beta sequences at a false discovery rate of 0.05 in a later analysis. An earlier analysis of some 560 of the donors showed that most TCR beta V segments appeared in productive rearrangements either about 87% or about 30% of the time, which broadly matched IMGT annotations. Compared with the 666-donor mean, donors in an Asian-associated ancestry cluster had fewer N-insertions in productive TCRs, according to a later genetic analysis. The cohort was sequenced for TCR beta chains only, and without alpha or paired-chain data the features that could be detected were limited. In a later analysis, TCR association rates were found to vary across HLA loci, with the most associated TCRs seen for DRB1 alleles and the fewest for HLA-C alleles. A cluster of highly shared sequence variants was judged likely to be a technical artifact of the sequencing pipeline. A later analysis reported that several top co-occurrence clusters appeared linked to parvovirus B19, influenza, CMV and Epstein-Barr virus. Strong co-occurrence of HLA alleles, especially DR and DQ, made assigning TCR associations to individual alleles difficult. Because HLA typing was missing for some donors at each locus, association tests included only the typed subset. A later analysis found that HLA-associated TCR beta chains were more clonally expanded and had lower generation probabilities than equally common non-associated chains. Correlated functional status among segregating V segments might reflect linkage disequilibrium, but an unknown experimental factor could not be ruled out. The classifier was reported to diagnose cytomegalovirus status with high specificity and sensitivity in both the original cohort and the validation cohort. A further reported finding was that TCR beta sequences accurately predicted the HLA-A and HLA-B alleles for most subjects in the first cohort. Some IMGT-functional V segments, including TRBV6-2 and TRBV6-3, could not be told apart with the 87-base-pair reads, so those segments were excluded. The study gave a list of 150 to 200 TCR beta chains associated with cytomegalovirus. V-gene and J-gene trimming of TCR beta chains was associated with a missense DCLRE1C variant in a later genetic analysis, and the association was replicated in an independent cohort. The only immune exposure information available for the cohort was CMV serostatus. A few of the identified cytomegalovirus-associated TCR beta chains were confirmed in vitro to be specific for cytomegalovirus antigens. The presence/absence analyses assumed that sequencing depth was roughly uniform across donors, and that assumption may not be true. The authors suggested that the approach could potentially be generalized to other disease states and immunological phenotypes.

Library prep was done by the immunoSEQ multiplex PCR assay. For the multiplex PCR, a mixture combining 60 forward primers for TCR Vbeta segments and 13 reverse primers for TCR Jbeta segments was used. The CDR3 region of rearranged TCR beta genes was amplified from genomic DNA by a multiplex PCR assay. Amplified TCR beta libraries were sequenced as 87-base-pair reads on the Illumina HiSeq System. For the original study's pipeline: Across the roughly 700 repertoires, a later analysis counted 60 million to 90 million unique TCR beta chains, 9.5 million to 13 million of which were shared by at least two donors. Raw reads were error-corrected and collapsed into unique sequences with a nearest-neighbor algorithm that merged closely related sequences to remove PCR and sequencing errors. CDR3 sequences were aligned to IMGT reference sequences to assign V, D and J gene segments. Each retained sequence needed at least a six-nucleotide match to both a V gene segment and a J gene segment. A rearrangement counted as productive if the CDR3 had no stop codons and remained in frame with V and J, and every other rearrangement counted as non-productive. Following IMGT convention, CDR3 was defined as the stretch from the second conserved V-encoded cysteine up to the conserved J-encoded phenylalanine. In an earlier analysis of around 570 of the donors, sequences lacking an unambiguous match to a single V gene segment were excluded. An earlier analysis of several hundred of the donors called V segments functional above 56.7% productive rearrangements and segregating when the between-donor standard deviation exceeded 5%. A statistical classification framework was built to diagnose cytomegalovirus status from the catalog of TCR beta chain sequences. In a later analysis, V and J genes were assigned by comparing TCR nucleotide sequences against IMGT/GENE-DB human TR gene sequences. Using the TCRdist pipeline, a later analysis assigned CDR3 sequences along with most-parsimonious VDJ recombination scenarios. In a later analysis, every TCR beta chain was defined by the combination of its CDR3 amino acid sequence and its V-gene family, and reads without a unique V-gene family were dropped. As a way to deal with suspected cross-contamination and a sequencing artifact, a later analysis dropped 500 to 700 nucleotide sequences that were highly shared and had low generation probability. In a later analysis, a clonal expansion index was calculated for each public chain from normalized within-repertoire ranks of inferred template counts. Generation probabilities in a later analysis came from a VDJ recombination model fitted to out-of-frame rearrangements, and those results were checked against IGoR. In a later analysis, hypergeometric tests were used to score TCR-TCR, TCR-HLA and TCR-CMV co-occurrence, with a repertoire-size bias correction applied to TCR pairs. In a later analysis, false discovery rates were estimated by permuting HLA or CMV assignments 20 times. In a later analysis, co-occurring TCRs were grouped with DBSCAN, and TCRdist sequence similarity was added when clustering was performed within HLA-allele-positive subsets. For co-occurrence clustering, repertoires with fewer than 30,000 or more than 120,000 public chains were excluded, along with five repertoires with anomalous nucleotide sharing. In its TCRdb copy, this immuneACCESS table keeps in-frame sequences only and misses some clones. Where compared with another copy, unresolved V genes explain less than half of these, and the others have no known cause. From that table come the V and J calls and clone size; the DNA was used to work out D and trimming. The table kept for this sample lists around 37,000 clones. Of the sample, over 5.5% falls within the top ten clones.

The cohort consisted of some 730 healthy bone marrow donors. At the time of sampling, every cohort member was nominally healthy, though immune exposures that went unrecorded were likely present. CMV serostatus was recorded as positive for 250 to 300 and negative for about half of the 666 cohort members, whereas no CMV serostatus was recorded for the donor in question. A peripheral blood sample was provided by each donor, and peripheral blood mononuclear cells were used for TCR beta sequencing. The Qiagen DNeasy Blood Extraction Kit was used to extract genomic DNA from the blood cell samples. The sequenced sample was PBMCs. This clonotype was sampled from a human donor in good health. The V and J segments used are TRBV6-5 and TRBJ1-5; the D segment cannot be called with confidence. The sequenced DNA: TGTGCCAGCAGTTACAACACCAATCAGCCCCAGCATTTT. Protein translation: CASSYNTNQPQHF.